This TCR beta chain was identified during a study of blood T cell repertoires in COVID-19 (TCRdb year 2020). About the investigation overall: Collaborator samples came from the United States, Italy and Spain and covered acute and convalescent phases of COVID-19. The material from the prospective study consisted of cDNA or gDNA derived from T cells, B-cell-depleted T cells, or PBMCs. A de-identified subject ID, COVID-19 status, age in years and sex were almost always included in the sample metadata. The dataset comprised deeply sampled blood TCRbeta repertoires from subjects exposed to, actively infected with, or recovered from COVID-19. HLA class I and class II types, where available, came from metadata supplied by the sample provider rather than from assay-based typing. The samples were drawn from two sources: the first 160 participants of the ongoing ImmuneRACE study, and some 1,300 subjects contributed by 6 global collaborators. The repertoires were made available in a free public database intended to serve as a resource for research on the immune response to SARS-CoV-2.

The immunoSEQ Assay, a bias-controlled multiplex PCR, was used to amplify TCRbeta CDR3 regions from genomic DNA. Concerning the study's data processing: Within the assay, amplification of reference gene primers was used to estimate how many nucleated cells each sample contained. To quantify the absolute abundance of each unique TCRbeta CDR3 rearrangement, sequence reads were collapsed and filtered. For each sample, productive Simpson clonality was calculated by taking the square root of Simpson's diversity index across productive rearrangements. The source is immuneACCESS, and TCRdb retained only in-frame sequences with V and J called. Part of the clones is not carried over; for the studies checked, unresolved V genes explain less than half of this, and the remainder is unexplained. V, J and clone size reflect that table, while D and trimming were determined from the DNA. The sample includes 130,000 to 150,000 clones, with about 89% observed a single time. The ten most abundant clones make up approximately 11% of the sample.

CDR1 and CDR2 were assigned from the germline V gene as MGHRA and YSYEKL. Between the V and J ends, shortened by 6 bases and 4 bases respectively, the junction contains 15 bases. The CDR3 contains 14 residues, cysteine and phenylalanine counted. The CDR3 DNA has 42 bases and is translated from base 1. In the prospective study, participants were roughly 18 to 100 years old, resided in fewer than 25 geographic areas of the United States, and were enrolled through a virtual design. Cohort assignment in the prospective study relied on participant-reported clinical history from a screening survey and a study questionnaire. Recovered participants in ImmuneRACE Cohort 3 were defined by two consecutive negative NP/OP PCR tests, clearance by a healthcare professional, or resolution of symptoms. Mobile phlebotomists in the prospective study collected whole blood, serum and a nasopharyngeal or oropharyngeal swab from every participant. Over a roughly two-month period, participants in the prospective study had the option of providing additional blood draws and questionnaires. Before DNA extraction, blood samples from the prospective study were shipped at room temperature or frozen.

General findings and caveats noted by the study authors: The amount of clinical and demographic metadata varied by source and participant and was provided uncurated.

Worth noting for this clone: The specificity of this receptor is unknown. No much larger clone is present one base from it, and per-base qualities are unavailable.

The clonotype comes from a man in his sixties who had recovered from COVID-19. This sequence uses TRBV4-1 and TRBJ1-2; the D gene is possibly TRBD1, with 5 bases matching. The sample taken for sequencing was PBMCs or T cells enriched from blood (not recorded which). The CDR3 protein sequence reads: CASSPSLDSYGYTF. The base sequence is TGCGCCAGCAGTCCCAGTCTCGACAGCTATGGCTACACCTTC.